This T cell receptor beta chain originates from a study of blood T cell repertoires in COVID-19. Study at large: COVID-19 samples, acute and convalescent, were from the United States, Italy and Spain. The cDNA or gDNA used as material had been derived from T cells, B-cell-depleted T cells, or PBMCs.

In the original workflow: Amplification of reference gene primers was used by the study to estimate nucleated cell counts. Libraries were prepared by immunoSEQ multiplex PCR; TCRdb keeps only in-frame clonotypes and omits some of them. The V and J calls and clone size come from that table; D and trimming were worked out from the DNA. The table includes roughly 250,000 clones, approximately 91% detected once. Germline trimming cut 6 bases from V and 2 bases from J; bases unmatched to any gene: 8. The CDR3 spans 15 residues. The germline gives CDR1 KGHSH, CDR2 LQKENI. The sequenced material came from peripheral blood. This TCR was recovered from a middle-aged woman who had recovered from COVID-19. This sequence joins TRBV18 and TRBJ2-3, with 7 bases that match TRBD1. The CDR3, as DNA: TGTGCCAGCTCCCCAAGACAGGGCCCCACAGATACGCAGTATTTT. Translated: CASSPRQGPTDTQYF.